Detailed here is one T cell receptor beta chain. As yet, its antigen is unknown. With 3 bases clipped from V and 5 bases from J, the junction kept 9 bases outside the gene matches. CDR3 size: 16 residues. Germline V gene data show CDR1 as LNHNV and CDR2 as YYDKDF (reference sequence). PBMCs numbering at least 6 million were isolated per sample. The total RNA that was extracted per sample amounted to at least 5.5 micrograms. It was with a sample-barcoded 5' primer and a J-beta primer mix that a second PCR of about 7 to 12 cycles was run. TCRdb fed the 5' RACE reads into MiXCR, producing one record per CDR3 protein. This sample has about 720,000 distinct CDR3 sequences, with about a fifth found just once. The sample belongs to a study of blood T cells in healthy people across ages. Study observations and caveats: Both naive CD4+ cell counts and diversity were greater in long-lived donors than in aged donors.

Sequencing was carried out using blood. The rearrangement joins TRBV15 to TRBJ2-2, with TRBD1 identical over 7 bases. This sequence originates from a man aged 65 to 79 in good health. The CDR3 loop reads CATSRERQGGTGELFF. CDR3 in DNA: TGTGCCACCAGCAGGGAACGACAGGGTGGGACCGGGGAGCTGTTTTTT.